The clone carrying this T cell receptor (beta chain) occurred a few times. The target antigen is unknown. The entry originates in a study of cytomegalovirus exposure and HLA in healthy donors. Broader study findings: The number of N-insertions in an Asian-associated ancestry cluster was reportedly below the approximately 700-donor mean in a later analysis. It was in a later analysis that TCR association rates were seen to vary by HLA locus, highest for DRB1 and lowest for HLA-C. Later analysis identified 15,000 to 20,000 TCR beta sequences associated with HLA alleles, using a false discovery rate threshold of 0.05.

Donors were ostensibly healthy at sampling, although undocumented immune exposures were probable. Trimming cost V 5 bases and J 2 bases; bases outside gene matches: 8. Germline lookup yields CDR1 SGHTA and CDR2 FQGTGA. This CDR3 contains 16 residues. The primer mix had 60 Vbeta and 13 Jbeta primers. Profiling relied on immunoSEQ multiplex PCR, and the TCRdb table lists in-frame clones only, not all of them. The repertoire consists of around 130,000 clones, with approximately 78% occurring once and the leading ten covering roughly 2.7%. The gene calls are TRBV7-3 and TRBJ2-7; 11 bases are shared with TRBD1. Sequenced: PBMCs. The origin of this receptor is a human donor in good health. The CDR3: CASSPRAGQGAYEQYF. For the CDR3, the DNA is TGTGCCAGCAGCCCTCGTGCGGGACAGGGGGCCTACGAGCAGTACTTC.